Each of the 5 T cell receptor beta chains below was sequenced from the same sample in a study of T cell responses to AZD1222 COVID-19 vaccine. TCRdb keeps only in-frame clones here, not all; method: immunoSEQ multiplex PCR. The data hold 140,000 or so clones, with around 90% observed a single time. The source was peripheral blood, collected on day 0 of AZD1222 vaccination. The receptor source for this set is an adult in good health.

The chain joins TRBV28 to TRBJ1-2; D is uncertain. Trimming took off 5 bases at V and 4 bases at J, with 8 bases between the two ends. The CDR3 is 12 amino acids. Germline V gives CDR1 MDHEN, CDR2 SYDVKM. CDR3 protein: CASSPPVYGYTF. The CDR3 bases are TGTGCCAGCAGTCCCCCGGTCTATGGCTACACCTTC.

V gene TRBV11-1 combines with J gene TRBJ2-1; D remains unclear. The CDR3 has 15 amino acids. Germline CDR1 and CDR2: SGHAT and FQDESV (reference sequence). The V gene lost 3 bases and the J gene lost 3 bases, with 12 bases spanning the gap. This CDR3 is CASSLGQLDYNEQFF. The CDR3 nucleotides read TGTGCCAGCAGCTTGGGCCAGTTGGACTACAATGAGCAGTTCTTC.

The V gene is TRBV12-3 or TRBV12-4, the J gene TRBJ1-5; D not certain. V was clipped by 2 bases and J by 6 bases, with 8 bases between them. CDR3 size: 13 residues. CDR3: CASSLSVGQPQHF. The CDR3 DNA sequence: TGTGCCAGCAGTTTATCTGTGGGTCAGCCCCAGCATTTT.

This clone was detected only a few times. The CDR3 loop reads CASSLAGQGAGEAFF. CDR3 sequence (DNA): TGTGCCAGCAGCTTAGCGGGTCAGGGGGCAGGAGAAGCTTTCTTT. The chain combines TRBV7-6 with TRBJ1-1, with TRBD1 matching 8 bases. The CDR3 contains 15 residues. Germline-derived CDR1 and CDR2 are SGHVS and FNYEAQ. V dropped 0 bases and J dropped 8; count of bases not matched to a gene: 8.

The V gene is TRBV25-1, the J gene TRBJ2-2; 7 bases align to TRBD1. J lost 4 bases, V lost 3 bases, and 8 bases had no gene match. The CDR3 consists of 16 residues. Germline CDR1 and CDR2: MGHDK and SYGVNS. DNA for the CDR3: TGTGCCAGCAGTGACACGACCGGGACAGTCACCGGGGAGCTGTTTTTT. Protein: CASSDTTGTVTGELFF.